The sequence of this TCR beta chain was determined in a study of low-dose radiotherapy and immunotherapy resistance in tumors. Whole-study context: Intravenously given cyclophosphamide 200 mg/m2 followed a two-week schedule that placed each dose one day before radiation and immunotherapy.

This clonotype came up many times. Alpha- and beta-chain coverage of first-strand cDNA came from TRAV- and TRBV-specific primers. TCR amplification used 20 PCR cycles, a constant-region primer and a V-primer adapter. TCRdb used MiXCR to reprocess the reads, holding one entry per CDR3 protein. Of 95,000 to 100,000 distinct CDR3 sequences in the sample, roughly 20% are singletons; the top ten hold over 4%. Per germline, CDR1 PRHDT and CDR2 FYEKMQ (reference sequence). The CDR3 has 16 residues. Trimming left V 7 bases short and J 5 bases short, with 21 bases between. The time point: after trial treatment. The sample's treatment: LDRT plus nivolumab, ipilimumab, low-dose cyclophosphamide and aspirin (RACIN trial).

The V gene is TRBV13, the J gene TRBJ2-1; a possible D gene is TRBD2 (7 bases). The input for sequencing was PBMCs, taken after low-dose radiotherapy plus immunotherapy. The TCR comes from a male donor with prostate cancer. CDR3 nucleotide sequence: TGTGCCAGCATTACAGGCAAAGGGGGGGGGGACAATGAGCAGTTCTTC. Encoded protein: CASITGKGGGDNEQFF.